This T cell receptor (beta chain) was sequenced in a study of OX40 agonist ivuxolimab in advanced cancers. About this clone: The antigen remains undetermined.

Germline CDR1 MNHNS, CDR2 SASEGT. V lost 4 bases and J lost 0, with 16 bases in between. This CDR3 has 18 amino acids. Study results and caveats: The study found that CD8+ T cells averaged more expanded clones than CD4+. Expanded peripheral T-cell antigen specificity went undetermined.

Sequenced by immunoSEQ multiplex PCR; TCRdb stores in-frame clones only, minus some. This sample yields tens of thousands of clones, of which about 85% are seen a single time; approximately 16% belongs to the top ten. The starting material was CD4+ or CD8+ T cells sorted from blood, obtained in a trial of the OX40 agonist ivuxolimab. The chain uses TRBV6-1 and TRBJ2-6; no clear D gene. This clonotype was sampled from an adult with an advanced solid tumor such as melanoma, head and neck, liver or kidney cancer. CDR3 region: CASSGRVFSSSGANVLTF. In DNA, the CDR3 is TGTGCCAGCAGTGGTCGGGTTTTCAGCAGCTCTGGGGCCAACGTCCTGACTTTC.